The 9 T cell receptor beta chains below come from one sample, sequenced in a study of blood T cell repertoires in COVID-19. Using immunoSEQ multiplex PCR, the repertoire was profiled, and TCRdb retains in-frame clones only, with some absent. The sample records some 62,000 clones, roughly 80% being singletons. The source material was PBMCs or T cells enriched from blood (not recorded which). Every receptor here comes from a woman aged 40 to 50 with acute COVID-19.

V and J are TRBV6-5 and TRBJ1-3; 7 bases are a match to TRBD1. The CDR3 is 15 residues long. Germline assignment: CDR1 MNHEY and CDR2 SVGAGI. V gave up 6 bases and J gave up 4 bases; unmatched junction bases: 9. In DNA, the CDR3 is TGTGCCAGCAGCGAGGTGACAGGGCGAGGAAACACCATATATTTT. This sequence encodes CASSEVTGRGNTIYF.

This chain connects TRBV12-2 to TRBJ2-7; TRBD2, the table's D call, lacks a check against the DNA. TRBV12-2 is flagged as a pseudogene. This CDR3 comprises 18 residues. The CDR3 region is CASRLASLTRRGNYEQYF. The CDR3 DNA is TGTGCAAGTCGCTTAGCTTCCTTAACTAGGCGGGGGAACTACGAGCAGTACTTC.

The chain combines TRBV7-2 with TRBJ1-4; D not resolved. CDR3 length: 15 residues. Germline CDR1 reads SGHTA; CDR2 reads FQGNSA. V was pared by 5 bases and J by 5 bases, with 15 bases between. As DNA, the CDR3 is TGTGCCAGCAGCCCCTCCCCCCTATGGAATGAAAAACTGTTTTTT. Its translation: CASSPSPLWNEKLFF.

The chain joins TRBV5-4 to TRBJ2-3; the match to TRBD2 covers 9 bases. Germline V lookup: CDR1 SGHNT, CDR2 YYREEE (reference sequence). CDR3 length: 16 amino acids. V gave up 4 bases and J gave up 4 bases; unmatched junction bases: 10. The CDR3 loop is CASSPGVSGSSDTQYF. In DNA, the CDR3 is TGTGCCAGCAGCCCGGGGGTTAGCGGGAGTTCAGATACGCAGTATTTT.

CDR3 nucleotides: TGTGCCAGCAGCGTAGGAGGGTCCTATAATTCACCCCTCCACTTT. It yields the protein CASSVGGSYNSPLHF. The chain recombines TRBV9 with TRBJ1-6; no clear D. V lost 0 bases to trimming and J lost 1 base, with 5 bases between them. The germline CDR1 and CDR2 sequences are SGDLS and YYNGEE. The CDR3 loop spans 15 amino acids.

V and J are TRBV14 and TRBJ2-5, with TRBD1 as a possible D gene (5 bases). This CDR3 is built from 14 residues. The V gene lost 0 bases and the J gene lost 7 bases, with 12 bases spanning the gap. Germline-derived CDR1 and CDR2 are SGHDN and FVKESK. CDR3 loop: CASSQERRQGTQYF. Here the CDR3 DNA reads TGTGCCAGCAGCCAAGAGCGGCGTCAGGGGACCCAGTACTTC.

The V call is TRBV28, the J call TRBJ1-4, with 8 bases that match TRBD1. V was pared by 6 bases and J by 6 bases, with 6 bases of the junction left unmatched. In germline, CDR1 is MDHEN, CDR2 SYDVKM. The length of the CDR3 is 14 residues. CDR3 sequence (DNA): TGTGCCAGCAGGTCAGGGGGCGGGGATGAAAAACTGTTTTTT. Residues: CASRSGGGDEKLFF.

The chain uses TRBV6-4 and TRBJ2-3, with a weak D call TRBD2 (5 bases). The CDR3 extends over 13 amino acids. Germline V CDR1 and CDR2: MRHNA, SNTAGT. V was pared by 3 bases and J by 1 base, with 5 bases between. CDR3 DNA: TGTGCCAGCAGTGAGAGGGGCACAGATACGCAGTATTTT. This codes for CASSERGTDTQYF.

The CDR3 region is CASSKRTGTNQETQYF. The CDR3 bases are TGTGCCAGTAGTAAGCGGACAGGAACTAACCAAGAGACCCAGTACTTC. V gene TRBV19 combines with J gene TRBJ2-5; 7 bases map to TRBD1. The CDR3 sequence is 16 residues long. The junction had 8 bases not matched to a gene; V was cut back by 4 bases and J by 0 bases. The germline gives CDR1 LNHDA, CDR2 SQIVND (reference sequence).